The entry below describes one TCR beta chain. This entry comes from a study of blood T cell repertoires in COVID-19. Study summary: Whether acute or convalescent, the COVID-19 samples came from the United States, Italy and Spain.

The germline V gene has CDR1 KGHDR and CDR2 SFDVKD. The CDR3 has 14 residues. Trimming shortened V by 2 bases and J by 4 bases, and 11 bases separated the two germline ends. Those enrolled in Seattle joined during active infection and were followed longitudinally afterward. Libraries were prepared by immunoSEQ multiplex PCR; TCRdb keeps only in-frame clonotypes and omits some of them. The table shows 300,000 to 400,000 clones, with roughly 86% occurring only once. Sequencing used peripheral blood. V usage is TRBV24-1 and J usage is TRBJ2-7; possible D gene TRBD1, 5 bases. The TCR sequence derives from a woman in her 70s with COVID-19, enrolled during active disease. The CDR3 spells CATSDSRQTYEQYF. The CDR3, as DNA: TGTGCCACCAGTGATTCCAGACAGACTTACGAGCAGTACTTC.